Included here is one TCR beta chain sequence, with context. Its antigen is unknown. Looked up from germline, CDR1 is MDHEN and CDR2 is SYDVKM. The CDR3 spans 13 residues. The data derive from a study of CXCR3-negative and CXCR3-positive naive CD8 T cells. Via 5' RACE with UMI labels, TRB cDNA libraries were prepared. TCRdb reprocessed the 5' RACE reads; each CDR3 protein has one entry and no DNA is given. The sample holds around 92,000 distinct CDR3 sequences. Each CD8+ T cell subset was flow-sorted in triplicate. Every sort contained 300,000 cells. Study results and caveats: Cryopreserved cells partially lost CXCR3 expression, and fresh PBMCs were used in most assays. TRB CDR3 properties served as the basis for inferring TCR strength, and surface CD5 was comparable between naive subsets.

The sequencing sample was made of naive CXCR3- CD8+ T cells from blood. Subset in this sample: CD45RO-CCR7+CD27+CD95- naive CD8+ T cells lacking CXCR3 (TNR3-). This chain joins TRBV28 and TRBJ2-7. The sequence derives from a human donor in good health. Some clones in this sample may be carry-over from other donors' samples. This CDR3 reads CASSLRVYYEQYF. Looking up the rest from reference TRBV28 and TRBJ2-7 gives the full variable domain: DVKVTQSSRYLVKRTGEKVFLECVQDMDHENMFWYRQDPGLGLRLIYFSYDVKMKEKGDIPEGYSVSREKKERFSLILESASTNQTSMYLCASSLRVYYEQYFGPGTRLTVT.